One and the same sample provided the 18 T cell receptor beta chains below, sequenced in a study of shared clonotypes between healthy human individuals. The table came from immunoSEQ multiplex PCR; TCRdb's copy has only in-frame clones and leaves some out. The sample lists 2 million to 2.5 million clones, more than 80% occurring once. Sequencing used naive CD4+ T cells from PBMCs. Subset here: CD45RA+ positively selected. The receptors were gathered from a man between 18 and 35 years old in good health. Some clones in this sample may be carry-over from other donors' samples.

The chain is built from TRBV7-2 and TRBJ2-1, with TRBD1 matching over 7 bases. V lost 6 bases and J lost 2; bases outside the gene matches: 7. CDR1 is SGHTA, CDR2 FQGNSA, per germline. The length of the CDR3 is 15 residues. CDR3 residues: CASRPNRGTYNEQFF. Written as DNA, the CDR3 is TGTGCCAGCAGACCGAACAGGGGTACCTACAATGAGCAGTTCTTC. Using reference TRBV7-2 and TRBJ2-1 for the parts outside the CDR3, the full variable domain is GAGVSQSPSNKVTEKGKDVELRCDPISGHTALYWYRQSLGQGLEFLIYFQGNSAPDKSGLPSDRFSAERTGGSVSTLTIQRTQQEDSAVYLCASRPNRGTYNEQFFGPGTRLTVL.

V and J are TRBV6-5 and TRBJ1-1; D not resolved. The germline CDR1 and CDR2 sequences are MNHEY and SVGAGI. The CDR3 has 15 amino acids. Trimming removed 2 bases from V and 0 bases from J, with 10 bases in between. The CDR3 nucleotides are TGTGCCAGCAGTTACGATCGGCCGATGAACACTGAAGCTTTCTTT. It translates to CASSYDRPMNTEAFF.

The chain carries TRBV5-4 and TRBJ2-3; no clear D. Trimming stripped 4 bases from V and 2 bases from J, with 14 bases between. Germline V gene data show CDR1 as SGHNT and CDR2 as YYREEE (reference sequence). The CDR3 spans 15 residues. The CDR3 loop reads CASSQLVGSTDTQYF. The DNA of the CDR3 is TGTGCCAGCAGCCAATTGGTGGGGTCCACAGATACGCAGTATTTT.

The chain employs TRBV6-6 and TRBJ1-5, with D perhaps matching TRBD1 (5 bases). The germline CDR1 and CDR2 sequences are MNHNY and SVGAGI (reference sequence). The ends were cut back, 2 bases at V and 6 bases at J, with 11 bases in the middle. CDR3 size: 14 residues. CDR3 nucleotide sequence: TGTGCCAGCAGTTACGGCAGGGACCGTCAGCCCCAGCATTTT. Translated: CASSYGRDRQPQHF.

CDR3 bases: TGCAGCGTTAGGATAGGGGTGGGTGGACTTACCCCCCTCACAGATACGCAGTATTTT. This sequence encodes CSVRIGVGGLTPLTDTQYF. V is TRBV29-1 and J is TRBJ2-3, with D possibly being TRBD1 or TRBD2 (5 bases each). The germline V gene has CDR1 SQVTM and CDR2 ANQGSEA. This CDR3 is built from 19 residues. V was shortened by 5 bases and J by 2 bases, with 29 bases between the two germline ends.

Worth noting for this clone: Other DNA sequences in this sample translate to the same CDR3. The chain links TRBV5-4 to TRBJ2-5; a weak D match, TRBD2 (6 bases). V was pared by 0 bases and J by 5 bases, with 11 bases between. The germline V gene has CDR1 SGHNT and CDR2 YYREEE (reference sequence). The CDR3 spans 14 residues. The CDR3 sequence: CASSLAGVGETQYF. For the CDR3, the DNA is TGTGCCAGCAGCTTGGCGGGAGTGGGTGAGACCCAGTACTTC.

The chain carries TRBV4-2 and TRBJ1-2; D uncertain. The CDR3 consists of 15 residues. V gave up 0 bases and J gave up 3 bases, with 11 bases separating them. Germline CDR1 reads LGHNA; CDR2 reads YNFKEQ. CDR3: CASSQDNQFYYGYTF. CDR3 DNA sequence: TGTGCCAGCAGCCAAGATAATCAGTTTTACTATGGCTACACCTTC.

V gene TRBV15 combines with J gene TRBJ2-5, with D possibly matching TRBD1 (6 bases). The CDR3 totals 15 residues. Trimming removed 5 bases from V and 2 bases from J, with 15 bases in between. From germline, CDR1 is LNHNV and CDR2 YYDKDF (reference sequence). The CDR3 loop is CATSLTGQRQETQYF. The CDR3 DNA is TGTGCCACCAGCCTAACCGGACAGAGACAAGAGACCCAGTACTTC.

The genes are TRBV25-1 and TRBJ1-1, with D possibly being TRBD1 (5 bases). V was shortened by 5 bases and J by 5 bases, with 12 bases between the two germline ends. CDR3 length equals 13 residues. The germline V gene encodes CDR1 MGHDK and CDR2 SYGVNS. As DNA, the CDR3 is TGTGCCAGCAGTCTCCAGGGTAGGACTGAAGCTTTCTTT. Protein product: CASSLQGRTEAFF. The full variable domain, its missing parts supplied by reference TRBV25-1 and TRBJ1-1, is EADIYQTPRYLVIGTGKKITLECSQTMGHDKMYWYQQDPGMELHLIHYSYGVNSTEKGDLSSESTVSRIRTEHFPLTLESARPSHTSQYLCASSLQGRTEAFFGQGTRLTVV.

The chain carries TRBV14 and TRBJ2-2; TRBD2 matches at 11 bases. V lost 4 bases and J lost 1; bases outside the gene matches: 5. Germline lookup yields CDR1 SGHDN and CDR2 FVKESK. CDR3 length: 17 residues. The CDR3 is CASSPGTSGRNTGELFF. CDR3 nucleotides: TGTGCCAGCAGCCCGGGGACTAGCGGACGGAACACCGGGGAGCTGTTTTTT. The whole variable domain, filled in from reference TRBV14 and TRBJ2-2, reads EAGVTQFPSHSVIEKGQTVTLRCDPISGHDNLYWYRRVMGKEIKFLLHFVKESKQDESGMPNNRFLAERTGGTYSTLKVQPAELEDSGVYFCASSPGTSGRNTGELFFGEGSRLTVL.

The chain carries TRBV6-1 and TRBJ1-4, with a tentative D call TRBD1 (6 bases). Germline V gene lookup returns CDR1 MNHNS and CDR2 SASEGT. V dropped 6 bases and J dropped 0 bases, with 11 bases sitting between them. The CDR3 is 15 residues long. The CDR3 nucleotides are TGTGCCAGCAGGGGGACACTCCCAACTAATGAAAAACTGTTTTTT. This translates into CASRGTLPTNEKLFF.

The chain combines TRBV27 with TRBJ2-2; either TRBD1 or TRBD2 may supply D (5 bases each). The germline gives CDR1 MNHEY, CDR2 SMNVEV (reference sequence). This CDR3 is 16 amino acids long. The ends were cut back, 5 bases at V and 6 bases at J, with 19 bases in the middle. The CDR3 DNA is TGTGCCAGCAGTCCCCCTAAGACAGTGGGGGCCGGGGAGCTGTTTTTT. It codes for CASSPPKTVGAGELFF.

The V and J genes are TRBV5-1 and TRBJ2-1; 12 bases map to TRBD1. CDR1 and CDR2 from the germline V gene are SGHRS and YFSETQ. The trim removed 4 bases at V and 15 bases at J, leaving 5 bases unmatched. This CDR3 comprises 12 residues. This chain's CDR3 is CASSAGQGAAFF. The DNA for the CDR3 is TGCGCCAGCAGCGCGGGACAGGGGGCGGCGTTCTTC.

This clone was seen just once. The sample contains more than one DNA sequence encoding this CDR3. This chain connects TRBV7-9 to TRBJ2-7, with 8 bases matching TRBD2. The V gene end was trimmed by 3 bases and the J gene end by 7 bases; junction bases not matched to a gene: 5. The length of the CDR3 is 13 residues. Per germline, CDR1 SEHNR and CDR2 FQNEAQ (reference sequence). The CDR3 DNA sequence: TGTGCCAGCAGCTTCAGCGGGAGTAGGGAGCAGTACTTC. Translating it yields CASSFSGSREQYF.

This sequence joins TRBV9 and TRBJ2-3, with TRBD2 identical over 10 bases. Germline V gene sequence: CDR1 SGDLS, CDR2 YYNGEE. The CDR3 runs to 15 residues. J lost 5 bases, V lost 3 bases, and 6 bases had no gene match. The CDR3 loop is CASSATSGRGDTQYF. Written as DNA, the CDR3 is TGTGCCAGCAGCGCGACTAGCGGGCGAGGAGATACGCAGTATTTT.

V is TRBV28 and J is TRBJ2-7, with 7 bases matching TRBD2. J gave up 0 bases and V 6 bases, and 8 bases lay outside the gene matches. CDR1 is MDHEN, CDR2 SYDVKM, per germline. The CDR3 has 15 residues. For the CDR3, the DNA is TGTGCCAGCAGCCGAGCGGGAAGCCTCTCCTACGAGCAGTACTTC. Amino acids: CASSRAGSLSYEQYF.

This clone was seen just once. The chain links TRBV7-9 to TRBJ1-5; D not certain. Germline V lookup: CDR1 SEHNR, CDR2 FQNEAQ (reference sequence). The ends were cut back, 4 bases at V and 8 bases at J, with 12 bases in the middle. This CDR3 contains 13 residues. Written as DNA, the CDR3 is TGTGCCAGCAGCTCTTCGTTGGCTGAGCCCCAGCATTTT. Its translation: CASSSSLAEPQHF.

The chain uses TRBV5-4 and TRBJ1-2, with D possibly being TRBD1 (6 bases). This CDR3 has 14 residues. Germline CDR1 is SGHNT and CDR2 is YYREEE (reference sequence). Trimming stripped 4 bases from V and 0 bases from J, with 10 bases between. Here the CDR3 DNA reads TGTGCCAGCAGCGTACAGGGCACTAACTATGGCTACACCTTC. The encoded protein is CASSVQGTNYGYTF.